The 8 T cell receptor beta chains in this list originate from one sample, sequenced in a study of T cells in Graves' hyperthyroidism and ophthalmopathy. Researchers amplified the TCR beta CDR3 regions from RNA transcripts. During a first-round RT-PCR of the TCR CDR3, the HTBI primer set was used. TCRdb re-called the multiplex PCR reads through MiXCR, storing one row per CDR3 protein. The profile covers a few hundred thousand distinct CDR3 sequences, with under 60% appearing a single time and under 20% taken by the ten largest. Input material: peripheral blood or thyroid tissue (not recorded which). Every receptor here comes from an adult woman with Graves' disease, either hyperthyroidism or ophthalmopathy (not recorded which).

The chain employs TRBV5-1 and TRBJ1-1; the match to TRBD1 covers 8 bases. The CDR3 is made up of 14 amino acids. V trimming: 4 bases; J trimming: 3 bases; junction bases outside the gene matches: 5. Germline values: CDR1 SGHRS, CDR2 YFSETQ. This CDR3 is CASSRTGIDTEAFF. The CDR3 coding sequence is TGCGCCAGCAGCCGGACAGGGATCGACACTGAAGCTTTCTTT. Supplemented by reference TRBV5-1 and TRBJ1-1, the full variable domain reads KAGVTQTPRYLIKTRGQQVTLSCSPISGHRSVSWYQQTPGQGLQFLFEYFSETQRNKGNFPGRFSGRQFSNSRSEMNVSTLELGDSALYLCASSRTGIDTEAFFGQGTRLTVV.

The chain uses TRBV28 and TRBJ1-1; D is possibly TRBD1 (5 bases). This CDR3 is 16 amino acids long. The V end was cut by 4 bases, the J end by 0 bases, with 15 bases between. Germline CDR1 MDHEN, CDR2 SYDVKM. The CDR3 protein is CASSSHTQGLNTEAFF. Here the CDR3 DNA reads TGTGCCAGCAGTTCTCATACTCAGGGTCTGAACACTGAAGCTTTCTTT.

To note about this clonotype: Possible read error: a much larger clone is one base away. V and J are TRBV20-1 and TRBJ2-7; 10 bases fit TRBD2. Germline assignment: CDR1 DFQATT and CDR2 SNEGSKA (reference sequence). After removal of 5 bases from V and 4 bases from J, the junction contained 20 bases not matched to a gene. CDR3 length: 18 amino acids. The CDR3 loop reads CSAGHPERGGWALYEQYF. The CDR3 DNA follows: TGCAGTGCTGGACATCCCGAGCGGGGGGGATGGGCCCTTTACGAGCAGTACTTC.

The chain's CDR3 is CASSLVRSYSNQPQYF. Written as DNA, the CDR3 is TGTGCCAGCAGCTTAGTCAGGTCGTATAGCAATCAGCCCCAGTACTTC. The rearrangement joins TRBV7-8 to TRBJ2-5; D is undetermined. Per the germline V gene, CDR1 is SGHVS and CDR2 is FQNEAQ. Trimming removed 1 base from V and 9 bases from J, with 21 bases in between. The CDR3 contains 16 residues.

This sequence joins TRBV19 and TRBJ1-2; 8 nucleotides line up with TRBD1. V gave up 3 bases and J gave up 6 bases; unmatched junction bases: 6. Germline lookup yields CDR1 LNHDA and CDR2 SQIVND (reference sequence). The CDR3 consists of 14 residues. The CDR3 DNA reads TGTGCCAGTAGTATCGGGACAGGCGTGAATGGCTACACCTTC. It codes for CASSIGTGVNGYTF.

This clonotype showed up many times. The V gene is TRBV14, the J gene TRBJ1-4; D may be TRBD1 (5 bases). Trimming pared 2 bases from V and 4 bases from J, leaving 14 bases between. Germline-derived CDR1 and CDR2 are SGHDN and FVKESK. This CDR3 spans 16 amino acids. The CDR3 sequence is CASSQTQPGLNEKLFF. CDR3 sequence (DNA): TGTGCCAGCAGCCAAACGCAACCGGGACTTAATGAAAAACTGTTTTTT.

With regard to this clonotype: The final CDR3 position lacks the conserved phenylalanine or tryptophan, pointing to a likely read error. The limits of the CDR3 on the DNA are not certain, so only TCRdb's listed CDR3 is given. The chain links TRBV20-1 to TRBJ2-3; the table's D call of TRBD1 was not tested on the DNA. The CDR3 is 11 residues long, ends included. Per germline, CDR1 DFQATT and CDR2 SNEGSKA (reference sequence). CDR3 sequence: CSASISGTGEV.

The chain is built from TRBV12-3 or TRBV12-4 and TRBJ1-5, with unresolved D. The CDR3 has 11 amino acids. Between the trimmed V and J ends, which lost 2 bases and 6 bases, there was a span of 2 bases. CDR3 region: CASSLTQPQHF. The CDR3 DNA sequence: TGTGCCAGCAGTTTAACTCAGCCCCAGCATTTT.